This T cell receptor (beta chain) was sequenced during a study of identical twins. Whole-study results and caveats: With abundant cord blood beta clonotypes, insertions were fewer; memory repertoires showed no such pattern. Out-of-frame TCR alpha sharing observed in monozygotic twins exceeded model estimates.

All of the donors were Caucasians in good health. One entry per CDR3 protein results from TCRdb running MiXCR on the 5' RACE reads. The data contain 450,000 to 600,000 distinct CDR3 sequences, about a fifth of them singletons. About this clonotype: Its target is unknown.

These data were also reused for a study on yellow fever vaccine responses in identical twins.

The sample was CD4+ T cells sorted from blood. The receptor was isolated from a woman between 18 and 29 years old in good health.

CDR3 coding DNA: TGTGCCAGCAGCCAAGACAGTGCCGAGCAGTACTTC. Translation gives CASSQDSAEQYF. The chain is built from TRBV7-9 and TRBJ2-7; tentative D call: TRBD1 (5 bases). V shed 5 bases and J shed 6 bases, with 11 bases lying between them. The CDR3 consists of 12 residues. Germline CDR1 is SEHNR and CDR2 is FQNEAQ (reference sequence).